The sequence of this T cell receptor (beta chain) was determined in a study of response to subunit inactivated influenza vaccine. CDR1 is MDHEN and CDR2 is SYDVKM in the germline V gene. The V segment lost 7 bases and the J segment 4 bases; nucleotides outside the gene matches: 8. This CDR3 comprises 14 residues. TCRdb reanalysed the RT-PCR reads using MiXCR and keeps one entry per CDR3 protein. Found here are under 200,000 distinct CDR3 sequences, approximately 12% of them singletons; the top ten hold 25% to 30%. The same data also contributed to another study, on T cells expressing NK-cell markers. From that paper: The authors made TCR beta cDNA libraries by 5'RACE template switching. This switching added a universal primer site and UMIs. It was sorted CD3+CD56-NKG2C+, CD3+CD56+NKG2C- and CD3+CD56+NKG2C+ T cells that provided the TCR beta repertoires. HCMV seropositivity marked most of the eight sequenced donors; one was seronegative. NKG2C+ dominant clonotypes from over five donors made up about 1.0-7.0% of CD8+ T cells. Several donors showed these clonotypes also leading the CD3+CD56-NKG2C+ fraction.

The chain links TRBV28 to TRBJ2-7; 9 bases match TRBD2. Material: CD8+ T cells sorted from PBMCs, obtained about 12 days after vaccination. The receptor was isolated from a man in his forties or fifties who received an inactivated influenza vaccine. CDR3 nucleotide sequence: TGTGCCAGCACCCTAGCGGGGACTCCGTACGAGCAGTACTTC. Encoded protein: CASTLAGTPYEQYF.